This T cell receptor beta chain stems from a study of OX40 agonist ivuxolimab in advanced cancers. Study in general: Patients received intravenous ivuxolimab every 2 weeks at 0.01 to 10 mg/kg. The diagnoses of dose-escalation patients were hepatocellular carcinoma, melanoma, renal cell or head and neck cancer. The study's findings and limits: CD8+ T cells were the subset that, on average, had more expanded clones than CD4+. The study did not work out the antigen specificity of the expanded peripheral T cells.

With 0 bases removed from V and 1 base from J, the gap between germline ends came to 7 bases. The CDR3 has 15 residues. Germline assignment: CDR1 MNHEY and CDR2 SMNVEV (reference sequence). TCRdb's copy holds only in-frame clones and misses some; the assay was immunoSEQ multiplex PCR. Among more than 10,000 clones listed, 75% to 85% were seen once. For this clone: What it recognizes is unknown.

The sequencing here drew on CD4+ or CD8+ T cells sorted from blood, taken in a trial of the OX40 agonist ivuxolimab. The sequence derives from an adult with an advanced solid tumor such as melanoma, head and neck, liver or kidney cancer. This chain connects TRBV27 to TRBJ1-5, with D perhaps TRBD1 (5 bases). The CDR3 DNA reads TGTGCCAGCAGTTTATCCGGGGGGAGCAATCAGCCCCAGCATTTT. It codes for CASSLSGGSNQPQHF.